The 23 T cell receptor beta chains below all came from one sample that was sequenced in a study of PD-L1 blockade in urothelial cancer. Some clones are missing from TCRdb's copy, which holds only in-frame ones; the method was immunoSEQ multiplex PCR. This sample has around 53,000 clones, with approximately 87% found just once. The sample in question was PBMCs, obtained around atezolizumab (anti-PD-L1) treatment. The receptors originated from a man aged 40-50 years with urothelial cancer.

The V and J genes are TRBV6-6 and TRBJ2-1, with TRBD2 as a possible D gene (6 bases). Deletions cut 0 bases from V and 9 bases from J, with 18 bases between. CDR1 is MNHNY, CDR2 SVGAGI, per germline (reference sequence). The CDR3 loop spans 16 amino acids. The CDR3 here is CASSYSLAGPPREQFF. CDR3 nucleotide sequence: TGTGCCAGCAGTTACTCCCTGGCGGGACCCCCCCGTGAGCAGTTCTTC.

This clone has just a few counts. The chain uses TRBV6-1 and TRBJ2-7; 9 positions match TRBD1. CDR1 MNHNS and CDR2 SASEGT come from the germline V gene. The J segment lost 2 bases and the V segment lost 9 bases, leaving 5 bases of the junction unmatched. CDR3 length: 13 amino acids. CDR3 DNA sequence: TGTGCCAGTTATACAGGGGGCCCCTACGAGCAGTACTTC. It is translated as CASYTGGPYEQYF.

V is TRBV5-5 and J is TRBJ2-7; the match to TRBD1 covers 10 bases. Unmatched junction bases numbered 3, after V lost 0 bases and J lost 3 bases. Per germline, CDR1 SGHKS and CDR2 YYEKEE (reference sequence). The CDR3 extends over 15 amino acids. CDR3: CASSLEGQGIYEQYF. CDR3 sequence (DNA): TGTGCCAGCAGCTTGGAGGGACAGGGGATCTACGAGCAGTACTTC.

This clone was observed a single time. The chain combines TRBV14 with TRBJ2-5, with a possible D match to TRBD1 (5 bases). The CDR3 has 15 residues. Between the trimmed V and J ends, which lost 2 bases and 2 bases, there was a span of 12 bases. CDR1 is SGHDN, CDR2 FVKESK, per germline. CDR3 region: CASSQQGQPQETQYF. In DNA, the CDR3 is TGTGCCAGCAGCCAACAGGGTCAACCTCAAGAGACCCAGTACTTC.

The chain couples TRBV7-9 to TRBJ2-5; D not certain. V was trimmed by 3 bases and J by 11 bases, leaving 10 bases between them. CDR3 size: 11 residues. Per the germline V gene, CDR1 is SEHNR and CDR2 is FQNEAQ (reference sequence). The CDR3 sequence: CASSLSAAQYF. The DNA of the CDR3 is TGTGCCAGCAGCTTGTCCGCGGCTCAGTACTTC.

The CDR3 nucleotides are TGTGCCAGCAGCCCGAGGACAGGGTGGGTTTTCACTGAAGCTTTCTTT. Translated: CASSPRTGWVFTEAFF. The chain is built from TRBV7-8 and TRBJ1-1; TRBD1 matches at 8 bases. This CDR3 has 16 amino acids. Trimming removed 5 bases from V and 4 bases from J; junction bases left unmatched: 12. Germline assignment: CDR1 SGHVS and CDR2 FQNEAQ.

In this sample, this clone turned up once. The chain links TRBV5-4 to TRBJ2-2; no clear D. From germline, CDR1 is SGHNT and CDR2 YYREEE (reference sequence). Trimming left V 0 bases short and J 9 bases short, with 12 bases between. This CDR3 is built from 14 residues. CDR3 in DNA: TGTGCCAGCAGCTTGGCCGGTTTTAGCCGGGAGCTGTTTTTT. This sequence encodes CASSLAGFSRELFF.

This rearrangement joins TRBV7-2 to TRBJ2-7, with TRBD1 identical over 7 bases. Trimming cost V 5 bases and J 3 bases; bases outside gene matches: 1. The CDR3 loop spans 12 amino acids. The germline gives CDR1 SGHTA, CDR2 FQGNSA. The CDR3 bases are TGTGCCAGCAGCAACAGGGGCTACGAGCAGTACTTC. Encoded protein: CASSNRGYEQYF.

This clone is a singleton in its sample. This chain connects TRBV9 to TRBJ2-7, with TRBD2 matching over 11 bases. J was trimmed by 2 bases and V by 4 bases; bases with no gene match: 8. The germline CDR1 and CDR2 sequences are SGDLS and YYNGEE. CDR3 length: 16 residues. The CDR3: CASSSGFSGRAYEQYF. For the CDR3, the DNA is TGTGCCAGCAGCTCTGGTTTTAGCGGGAGGGCCTACGAGCAGTACTTC.

The V gene is TRBV5-1, the J gene TRBJ2-1; a weak D match, TRBD1 (7 bases). Germline loops: CDR1 SGHRS, CDR2 YFSETQ. This CDR3 has 15 residues. Trimming pared 3 bases from V and 1 base from J, leaving 11 bases between. The CDR3 protein is CASSSGGFSYNEQFF. In DNA, the CDR3 is TGCGCCAGCAGCTCAGGGGGGTTTTCCTACAATGAGCAGTTCTTC.

The count of this clone is one. The chain recombines TRBV29-1 with TRBJ1-4; no firm D call. The V and J ends lost 4 bases and 8 bases respectively, with 14 bases between them. Germline CDR1 and CDR2: SQVTM and ANQGSEA. This CDR3 is 13 amino acids long. CDR3 amino acids: CSVAETWNEKLFF. The DNA for the CDR3 is TGCAGCGTTGCGGAGACTTGGAACGAAAAACTGTTTTTT.

The V gene is TRBV5-4, the J gene TRBJ1-2; D not certain. The germline V gene has CDR1 SGHNT and CDR2 YYREEE (reference sequence). Trimming cost V 9 bases and J 5 bases, with 17 bases left between them. The CDR3 sequence is 13 residues long. In nucleotides, the CDR3 is TGTGCCACCTCCCCCGCGACAACATATGGCTACACCTTC. This sequence encodes CATSPATTYGYTF.

The genes are TRBV20-1 and TRBJ2-3, with a possible D match to TRBD2 (6 bases). CDR3 length equals 10 residues. V lost 4 bases and J 10 bases, leaving 9 bases between the germline ends. Germline lookup yields CDR1 DFQATT and CDR2 SNEGSKA (reference sequence). This CDR3 reads CSAIKRAQYF. Here the CDR3 DNA reads TGCAGTGCTATAAAGCGGGCGCAGTATTTT.

V gene TRBV28 combines with J gene TRBJ1-5, with TRBD1 matching 9 bases. The junction had 10 bases not matched to a gene; V was cut back by 6 bases and J by 4 bases. Germline lookup yields CDR1 MDHEN and CDR2 SYDVKM. CDR3 length: 16 amino acids. The CDR3 bases are TGTGCCAGCAGGGCCCCGGGACAGGGTTTAAATCAGCCCCAGCATTTT. It is translated as CASRAPGQGLNQPQHF. The variable domain in full, with the rest retrieved from reference TRBV28 and TRBJ1-5, is DVKVTQSSRYLVKRTGEKVFLECVQDMDHENMFWYRQDPGLGLRLIYFSYDVKMKEKGDIPEGYSVSREKKERFSLILESASTNQTSMYLCASRAPGQGLNQPQHFGDGTRLSIL.

The chain recombines TRBV11-3 with TRBJ2-7; 7 nucleotides agree with TRBD1. Germline lookup yields CDR1 SGHNT and CDR2 YENEEA. The ends lost 4 bases at V and 6 bases at J; junction bases unmatched: 12. There are 15 residues in the CDR3. The chain's CDR3 is CASSSIYDTGAEQYF. The DNA of the CDR3 is TGTGCCAGCAGCTCAATATACGACACAGGGGCCGAGCAGTACTTC.

The chain combines TRBV28 with TRBJ2-3; 7 bases map to TRBD2. CDR3 length: 15 amino acids. V lost 10 bases, J lost 2 bases, and 12 bases stayed unmatched. Germline loops: CDR1 MDHEN, CDR2 SYDVKM. The CDR3 protein is CATPPSGFPTDTQYF. DNA of the CDR3: TGTGCCACCCCTCCTAGCGGTTTTCCCACAGATACGCAGTATTTT.

The rearrangement joins TRBV19 to TRBJ2-1; TRBD2 matches at 13 bases. V was pared by 5 bases and J by 12 bases, with 7 bases of the junction left unmatched. Germline V lookup: CDR1 LNHDA, CDR2 SQIVND (reference sequence). The CDR3 has 14 residues. CDR3 loop: CASSSGTSGVGQFF. DNA for the CDR3: TGTGCCAGTAGTTCCGGGACTAGCGGGGTAGGGCAGTTCTTC.

J is TRBJ2-1 and V is TRBV7-2, with 11 positions matching TRBD1. Unmatched junction bases numbered 7, after V lost 3 bases and J lost 9 bases. Germline V CDR1 and CDR2: SGHTA, FQGNSA. The CDR3 sequence is 15 residues long. CDR3: CASSFTGQGASEQFF. CDR3 sequence (DNA): TGTGCCAGCAGCTTCACCGGACAGGGGGCTTCTGAGCAGTTCTTC.

DNA of the CDR3: TGTGCCACCGACAGGGGGACAGCCTCCTACAATGAGCAGTTCTTC. Translation: CATDRGTASYNEQFF. The gene calls are TRBV19 and TRBJ2-1; 9 bases are shared with TRBD1. The CDR3 runs 15 residues. V dropped 10 bases and J dropped 0; count of bases not matched to a gene: 7. Germline-derived CDR1 and CDR2 are LNHDA and SQIVND (reference sequence).

This chain uses TRBV9 with TRBJ2-3; possibly TRBD2 for D (5 bases). The germline V and J ends were trimmed by 0 bases and 2 bases, with 10 bases remaining between them. This CDR3 region has 15 residues. Germline V gene data show CDR1 as SGDLS and CDR2 as YYNGEE. The CDR3 bases are TGTGCCAGCAGCGTAGAGGTAGCGCACACAGATACGCAGTATTTT. Amino acids: CASSVEVAHTDTQYF.

This clone counts as medium-sized (0.01 to 0.1%). The chain recombines TRBV5-1 with TRBJ1-1; possibly TRBD1 for D (5 bases). V was shortened by 0 bases and J by 0 bases, with 12 bases between the two germline ends. Germline V gene lookup returns CDR1 SGHRS and CDR2 YFSETQ. The CDR3 consists of 16 residues. CDR3 sequence reads: CASSLEGEYLNTEAFF. CDR3 sequence (DNA): TGCGCCAGCAGCTTGGAAGGGGAATACTTGAACACTGAAGCTTTCTTT.

V is TRBV6-6 and J is TRBJ2-3; 12 bases align to TRBD2. The CDR3 totals 16 residues. V shed 4 bases and J 1 base; nucleotides not matched to a gene: 3. Germline V gene lookup returns CDR1 MNHNY and CDR2 SVGAGI (reference sequence). The CDR3 is CASSWTSGKGTDTQYF. The CDR3 DNA follows: TGTGCCAGCAGTTGGACTAGCGGGAAGGGCACAGATACGCAGTATTTT.

The chain couples TRBV25-1 to TRBJ1-4; the D gene is possibly TRBD1 (6 bases). The CDR3 consists of 15 residues. Trimming left V 7 bases short and J 7 bases short, with 19 bases between. Germline V CDR1 and CDR2: MGHDK, SYGVNS. The CDR3 is CASKAGGGRGEKLFF. In DNA form, the CDR3 reads TGTGCCAGCAAAGCCGGGGGGGGGCGCGGTGAAAAACTGTTTTTT.